The next 8 T cell receptor beta chains were all read from a single sample in a study of blood T cell repertoires in COVID-19. The method was immunoSEQ multiplex PCR; TCRdb's version includes in-frame clones alone and lacks a portion of them. The sample holds about 83,000 clones; 90% are singletons and the top ten take roughly 15%. Sequenced material: peripheral blood. The receptors stem from a woman older than 75 with active or convalescent COVID-19.

V gene TRBV3-1 (or the pseudogene TRBV3-2) combines with J gene TRBJ1-6; 7 nucleotides match TRBD1. V was clipped by 4 bases and J by 7 bases; unmatched bases: 7. This CDR3 has 15 amino acids. Germline V gives CDR1 LGHDT, CDR2 YNNKEL (reference sequence). For the CDR3, the DNA is TGTGCCAGCAGCCCCACCAGACAGGGCAATTCACCCCTCCACTTT. Its translation: CASSPTRQGNSPLHF.

The chain employs TRBV19 and TRBJ1-5; D remains unclear. The germline gives CDR1 LNHDA, CDR2 SQIVND (reference sequence). V lost 6 bases and J 7 bases, leaving 19 bases between the germline ends. This CDR3 comprises 15 residues. CDR3 nucleotide sequence: TGTGCCAGTAGGGGTCAGGTTGCAGTCAAACAGCCCCAGCATTTT. It yields the protein CASRGQVAVKQPQHF.

The rearrangement uses TRBV3-1 (or the pseudogene TRBV3-2) and TRBJ2-1; TRBD2 matches at 16 bases. This CDR3 comprises 19 residues. From germline, CDR1 is LGHDT and CDR2 YNNKEL (reference sequence). With V trimmed by 7 bases and J by 0 bases, 9 bases remained unmatched. CDR3 sequence: CASNPGLAGGWSSYNEQFF. Written as DNA, the CDR3 is TGTGCCAGCAACCCGGGACTAGCGGGGGGGTGGAGCTCCTACAATGAGCAGTTCTTC.

J is TRBJ2-3 and V is TRBV5-1, with D perhaps TRBD2 (7 bases). The CDR3 runs 15 residues. V dropped 5 bases and J dropped 2 bases, with 15 bases sitting between them. Per the germline V gene, CDR1 is SGHRS and CDR2 is YFSETQ. The CDR3 DNA follows: TGCGCCAGCAGTATAACCGGGGGGCCCACAGATACGCAGTATTTT. It translates to CASSITGGPTDTQYF.

This clone has a handful of counts. CDR3 DNA sequence: TGTGCCAGCAGTTCGAGCGGGGGGGCCCCCGATACGCAGTATTTT. This codes for CASSSSGGAPDTQYF. The V and J genes are TRBV6-5 and TRBJ2-3, with 10 bases lining up with TRBD2. There are 15 residues in the CDR3. Germline V CDR1 and CDR2: MNHEY, SVGAGI. V was clipped by 4 bases and J by 6 bases; unmatched bases: 7.

In nucleotides, the CDR3 is TGTGCCAGCAGCCAATTCCTAGGACGGGAAAGCAATCAGCCCCAGCATTTT. Its translation: CASSQFLGRESNQPQHF. The chain couples TRBV4-2 to TRBJ1-5; D uncertain. The CDR3 is 17 amino acids. The V end was cut by 2 bases, the J end by 1 base, with 15 bases between. Germline loops: CDR1 LGHNA, CDR2 YNFKEQ.

The CDR3 here is CASSSGSYQPQHF. The CDR3, as DNA: TGTGCCAGCAGCTCAGGTTCCTATCAGCCCCAGCATTTT. The chain has TRBV7-2 and TRBJ1-5; D is undetermined. The germline CDR1 and CDR2 sequences are SGHTA and FQGNSA. Trimming left V 4 bases short and J 5 bases short, with 9 bases between. This CDR3 has 13 amino acids.

The rearrangement links TRBV7-2 to TRBJ2-3; tentatively, D is TRBD2 (5 bases). Germline V gene sequence: CDR1 SGHTA, CDR2 FQGNSA. CDR3 size: 15 residues. The V gene lost 1 base and the J gene lost 4 bases, with 12 bases spanning the gap. CDR3 amino acids: CASSLGGLASDTQYF. The CDR3 DNA reads TGTGCCAGCAGCTTAGGAGGGTTAGCGTCAGATACGCAGTATTTT.